This T cell receptor (beta chain) was sequenced for a study of somatic mutations in cytotoxic T cells in rheumatoid arthritis. Looking at the study overall: Right after diagnosis, and before any treatment had started, patient peripheral blood (under 34 ml EDTA) was drawn. Certain V beta antibody-stained T-cell populations, V beta1+ cells sequenced for TCRB among them, were flow-sorted to nearly 100% purity. General observations from the study: Nobody had found out which antigens the expanded CD8+ clones targeted.

Only in-frame clones appear in the TCRdb table, and some are missing; sequencing was by immunoSEQ multiplex PCR. The table includes 5,500 to 6,500 clones, about 82% detected once. The J segment lost 2 bases and the V segment lost 2 bases, leaving 7 bases of the junction unmatched. Looked up from germline, CDR1 is SGHAT and CDR2 is FQDESV (reference sequence). The CDR3 consists of 16 residues. In the case of this clone: Its antigen is unidentified.

The rearrangement uses TRBV11-1 and TRBJ2-5, with TRBD2 matching 8 bases. The sequence derives from a woman aged 45-65 years with rheumatoid arthritis. Sequenced sample: CD8+ T cells sorted from blood. The CDR3 coding sequence is TGTGCCAGCAGCTTACGCCTAGCGGGTCGACAAGAGACCCAGTACTTC. Translating it yields CASSLRLAGRQETQYF.